This T cell receptor beta chain was captured by sequencing in a study of prognosis after radiotherapy for stage I lung cancer. Findings and limits, study-wide: Patients who went on to get distant metastases had lower Shannon entropy after stereotactic body radiation therapy. Gene usage of TRBV and TRBJ reportedly differed between patients with and without metastases.

Two time points each involved a draw of 4.5 to 6 milliliters of peripheral blood. The V end lost 4 bases, the J end lost 5 bases, and 9 bases lay between the germline ends. Germline CDR1 reads SGHDN; CDR2 reads FVKESK. The CDR3 length is 14 residues. From genomic DNA, TCR beta CDR3 was amplified by two-round multiplex PCR. Individual primers that were specific to each TRBV and TRBJ gene served in first-round PCR. Universal primers were what the second PCR round used. One entry per CDR3 protein results from TCRdb running MiXCR on the multiplex PCR reads. The sample lists some 30,000 distinct CDR3 sequences, about half occurring once. By share of the sample, this clonotype is medium-sized. Its antigen is currently unknown.

The sample consisted of PBMCs, taken before or after stereotactic body radiation therapy (not recorded which). The chain is built from TRBV14 and TRBJ1-6, with D possibly being TRBD1 (5 bases). This receptor was obtained from a donor over 45 with non-small cell lung cancer. The CDR3 coding sequence is TGTGCCAGCAGCCCACGGGGGAATAATTCACCCCTCCACTTT. Translation gives CASSPRGNNSPLHF.